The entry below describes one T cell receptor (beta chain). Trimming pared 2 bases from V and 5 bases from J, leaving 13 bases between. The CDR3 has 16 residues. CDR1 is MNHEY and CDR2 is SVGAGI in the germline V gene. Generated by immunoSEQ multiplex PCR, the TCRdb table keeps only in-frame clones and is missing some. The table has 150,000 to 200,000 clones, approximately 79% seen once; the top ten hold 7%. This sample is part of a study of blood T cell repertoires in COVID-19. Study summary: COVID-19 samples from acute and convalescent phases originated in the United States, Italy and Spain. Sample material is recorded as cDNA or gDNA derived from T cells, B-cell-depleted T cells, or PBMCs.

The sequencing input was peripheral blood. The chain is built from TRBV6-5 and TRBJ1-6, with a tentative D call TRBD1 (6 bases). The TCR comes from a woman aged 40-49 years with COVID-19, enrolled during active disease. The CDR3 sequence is CASSYLSGANNSPLHF. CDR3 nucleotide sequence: TGTGCCAGCAGTTACCTATCAGGGGCCAATAATTCACCCCTCCACTTT.